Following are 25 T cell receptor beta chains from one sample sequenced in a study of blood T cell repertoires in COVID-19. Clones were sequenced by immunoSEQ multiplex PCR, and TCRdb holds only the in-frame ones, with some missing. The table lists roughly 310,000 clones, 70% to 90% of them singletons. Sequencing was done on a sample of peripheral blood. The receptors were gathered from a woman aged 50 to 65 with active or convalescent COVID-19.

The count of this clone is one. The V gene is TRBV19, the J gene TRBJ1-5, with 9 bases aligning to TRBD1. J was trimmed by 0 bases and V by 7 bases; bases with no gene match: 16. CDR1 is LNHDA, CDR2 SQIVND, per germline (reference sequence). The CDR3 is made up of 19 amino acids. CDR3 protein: CASKPGTGKWGSSNQPQHF. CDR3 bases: TGTGCCAGTAAGCCCGGGACAGGGAAGTGGGGAAGTAGCAATCAGCCCCAGCATTTT.

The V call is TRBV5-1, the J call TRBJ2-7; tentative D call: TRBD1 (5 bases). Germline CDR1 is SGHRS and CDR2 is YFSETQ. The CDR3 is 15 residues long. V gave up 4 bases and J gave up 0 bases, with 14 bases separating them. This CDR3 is CASSGIGAISYEQYF. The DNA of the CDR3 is TGCGCCAGCAGCGGGATTGGGGCCATCTCCTACGAGCAGTACTTC.

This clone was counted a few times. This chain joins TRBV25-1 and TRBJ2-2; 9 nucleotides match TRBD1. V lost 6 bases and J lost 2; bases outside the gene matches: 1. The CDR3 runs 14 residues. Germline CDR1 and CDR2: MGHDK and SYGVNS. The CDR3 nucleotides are TGTGCCAGCAGGGGACAGGGAAACACCGGGGAGCTGTTTTTT. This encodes CASRGQGNTGELFF. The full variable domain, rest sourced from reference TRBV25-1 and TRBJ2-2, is EADIYQTPRYLVIGTGKKITLECSQTMGHDKMYWYQQDPGMELHLIHYSYGVNSTEKGDLSSESTVSRIRTEHFPLTLESARPSHTSQYLCASRGQGNTGELFFGEGSRLTVL.

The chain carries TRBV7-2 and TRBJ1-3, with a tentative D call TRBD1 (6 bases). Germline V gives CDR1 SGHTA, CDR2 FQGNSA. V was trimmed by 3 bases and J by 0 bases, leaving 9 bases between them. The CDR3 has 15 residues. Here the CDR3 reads CASSFDRPSGNTIYF. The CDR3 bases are TGTGCCAGCAGCTTCGACAGGCCCTCTGGAAACACCATATATTTT.

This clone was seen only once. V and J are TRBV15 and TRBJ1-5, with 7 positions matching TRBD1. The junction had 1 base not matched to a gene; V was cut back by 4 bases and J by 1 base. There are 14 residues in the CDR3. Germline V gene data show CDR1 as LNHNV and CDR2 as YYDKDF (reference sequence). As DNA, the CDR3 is TGTGCCACCAGCACGACAGGGAGCAATCAGCCCCAGCATTTT. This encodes CATSTTGSNQPQHF.

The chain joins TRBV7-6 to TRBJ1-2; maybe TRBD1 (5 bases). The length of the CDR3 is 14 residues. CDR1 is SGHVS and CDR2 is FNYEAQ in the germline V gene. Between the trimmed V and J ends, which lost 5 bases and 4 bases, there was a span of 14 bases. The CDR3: CASSQGKGGYGYTF. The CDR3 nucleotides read TGTGCCAGCAGCCAGGGCAAGGGCGGCTATGGCTACACCTTC.

DNA for the CDR3: TGTGCCAGCAGTTTAGGGAGAGGGACAGGGGGCATAGGCTACACCTTC. It yields the protein CASSLGRGTGGIGYTF. V usage is TRBV27 and J usage is TRBJ1-2, with 12 bases identical to TRBD1. The ends lost 2 bases at V and 8 bases at J; junction bases unmatched: 9. The CDR3 spans 16 residues. From germline, CDR1 is MNHEY and CDR2 SMNVEV (reference sequence).

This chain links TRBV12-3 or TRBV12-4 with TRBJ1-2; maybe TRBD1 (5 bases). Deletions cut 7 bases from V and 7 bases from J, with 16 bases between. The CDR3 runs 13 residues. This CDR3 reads CASTTGGRGGYTF. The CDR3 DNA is TGTGCCAGCACCACTGGGGGGAGAGGTGGCTACACCTTC.

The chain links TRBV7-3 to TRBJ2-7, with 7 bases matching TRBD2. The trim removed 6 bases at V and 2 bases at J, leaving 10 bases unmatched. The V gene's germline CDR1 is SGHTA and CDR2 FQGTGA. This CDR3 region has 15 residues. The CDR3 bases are TGTGCCAGCAGTCAGGGACTAATCGAACCCTACGAGCAGTACTTC. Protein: CASSQGLIEPYEQYF.

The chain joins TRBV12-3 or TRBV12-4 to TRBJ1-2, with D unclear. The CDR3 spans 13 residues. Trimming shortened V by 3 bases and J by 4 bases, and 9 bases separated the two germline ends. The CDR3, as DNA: TGTGCCAGCAGTTTTAGCAGTTTCTATGGCTACACCTTC. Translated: CASSFSSFYGYTF.

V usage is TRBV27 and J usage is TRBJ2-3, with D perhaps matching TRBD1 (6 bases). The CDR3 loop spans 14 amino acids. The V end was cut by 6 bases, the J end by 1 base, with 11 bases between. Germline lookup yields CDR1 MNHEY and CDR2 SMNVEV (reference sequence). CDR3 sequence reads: CASRPTGRTDTQYF. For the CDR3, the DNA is TGTGCCAGCAGACCGACAGGACGCACAGATACGCAGTATTTT.

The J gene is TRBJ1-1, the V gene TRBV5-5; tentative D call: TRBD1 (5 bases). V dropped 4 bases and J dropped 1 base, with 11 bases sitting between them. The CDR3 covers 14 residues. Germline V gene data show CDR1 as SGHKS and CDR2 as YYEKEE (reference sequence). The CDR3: CASSAGGANTEAFF. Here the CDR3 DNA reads TGTGCCAGCAGCGCGGGGGGAGCGAACACTGAAGCTTTCTTT. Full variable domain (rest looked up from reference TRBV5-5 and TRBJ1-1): DAGVTQSPTHLIKTRGQQVTLRCSPISGHKSVSWYQQVLGQGPQFIFQYYEKEERGRGNFPDRFSARQFPNYSSELNVNALLLGDSALYLCASSAGGANTEAFFGQGTRLTVV.

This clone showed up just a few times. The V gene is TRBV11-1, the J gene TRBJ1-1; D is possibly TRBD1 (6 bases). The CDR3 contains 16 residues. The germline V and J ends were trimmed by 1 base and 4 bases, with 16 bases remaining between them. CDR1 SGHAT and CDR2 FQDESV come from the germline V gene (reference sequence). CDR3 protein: CASSLVGGTPATEAFF. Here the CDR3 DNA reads TGTGCCAGCAGCTTAGTAGGGGGTACCCCGGCCACTGAAGCTTTCTTT.

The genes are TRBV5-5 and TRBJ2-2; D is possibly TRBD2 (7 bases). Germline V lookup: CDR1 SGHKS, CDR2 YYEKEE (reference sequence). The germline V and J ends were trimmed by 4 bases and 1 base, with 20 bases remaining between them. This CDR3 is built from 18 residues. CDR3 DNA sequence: TGTGCCAGCAGCCCGCAGCCGGGGGCGGGGGAGAACACCGGGGAGCTGTTTTTT. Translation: CASSPQPGAGENTGELFF.

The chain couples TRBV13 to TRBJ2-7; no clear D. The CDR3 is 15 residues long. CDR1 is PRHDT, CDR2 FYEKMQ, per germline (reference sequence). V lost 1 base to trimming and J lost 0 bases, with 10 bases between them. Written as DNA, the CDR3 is TGTGCCAGCAGCTTAGATCCGGGTAGCTCCTACGAGCAGTACTTC. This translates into CASSLDPGSSYEQYF.

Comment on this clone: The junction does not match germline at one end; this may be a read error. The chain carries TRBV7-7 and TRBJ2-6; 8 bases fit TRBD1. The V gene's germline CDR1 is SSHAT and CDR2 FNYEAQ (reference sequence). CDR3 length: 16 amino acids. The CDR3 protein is CASSLFTNRGTNVLTF. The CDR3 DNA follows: TGTGCTAGCAGCTTATTTACCAACAGGGGGACCAACGTCCTGACTTTC.

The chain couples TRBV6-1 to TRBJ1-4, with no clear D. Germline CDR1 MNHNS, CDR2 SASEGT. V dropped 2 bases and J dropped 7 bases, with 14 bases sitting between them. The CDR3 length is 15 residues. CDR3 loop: CASSESVKGVEKLFF. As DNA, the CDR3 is TGTGCCAGCAGTGAAAGTGTTAAGGGAGTTGAAAAACTGTTTTTT.

CDR3 nucleotides: TGCGCCACCACCAATCGGGCGGGAGGGCTGAATAATGAGCAGTTCTTC. Translating gives CATTNRAGGLNNEQFF. The chain carries TRBV10-2 and TRBJ2-1, with 9 nucleotides matching TRBD2. Germline V lookup: CDR1 WSHSY, CDR2 SAAADI. The CDR3 extends over 16 amino acids. V dropped 10 bases and J dropped 7; count of bases not matched to a gene: 17.

CDR3 DNA: TGTGCCATCCAAAAAGCCGGGACAACAGAGACCCAGTACTTC. Translating gives CAIQKAGTTETQYF. The chain combines TRBV10-3 with TRBJ2-5; weak D call: TRBD1 (6 bases). Per the germline V gene, CDR1 is ENHRY and CDR2 is SYGVKD. There are 14 residues in the CDR3. V shed 8 bases and J shed 4 bases, with 17 bases lying between them.

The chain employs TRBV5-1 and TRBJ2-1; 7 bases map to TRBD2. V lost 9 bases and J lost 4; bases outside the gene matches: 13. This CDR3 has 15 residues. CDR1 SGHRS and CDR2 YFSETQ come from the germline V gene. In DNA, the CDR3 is TGCGCCACCAAGTTCGACAGCGGGACTTACAATGAGCAGTTCTTC. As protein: CATKFDSGTYNEQFF. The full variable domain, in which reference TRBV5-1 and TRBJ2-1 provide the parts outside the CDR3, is KAGVTQTPRYLIKTRGQQVTLSCSPISGHRSVSWYQQTPGQGLQFLFEYFSETQRNKGNFPGRFSGRQFSNSRSEMNVSTLELGDSALYLCATKFDSGTYNEQFFGPGTRLTVL.

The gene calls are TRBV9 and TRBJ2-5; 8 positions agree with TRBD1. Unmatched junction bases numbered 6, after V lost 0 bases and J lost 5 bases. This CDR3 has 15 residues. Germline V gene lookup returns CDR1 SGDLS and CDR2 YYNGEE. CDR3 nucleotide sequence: TGTGCCAGCAGCGTAGTCTCAGGGGGCGCGGAGACCCAGTACTTC. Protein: CASSVVSGGAETQYF. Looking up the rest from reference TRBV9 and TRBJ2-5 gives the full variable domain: DSGVTQTPKHLITATGQRVTLRCSPRSGDLSVYWYQQSLDQGLQFLIQYYNGEERAKGNILERFSAQQFPDLHSELNLSSLELGDSALYFCASSVVSGGAETQYFGPGTRLLVL.

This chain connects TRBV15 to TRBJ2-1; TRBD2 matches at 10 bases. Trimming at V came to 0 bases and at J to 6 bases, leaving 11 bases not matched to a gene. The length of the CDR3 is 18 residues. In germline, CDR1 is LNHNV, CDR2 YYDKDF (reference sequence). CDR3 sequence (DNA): TGTGCCACCAGCAGAGATAAGGTAGCGGGAGGTTACTCCAATGAGCAGTTCTTC. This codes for CATSRDKVAGGYSNEQFF.

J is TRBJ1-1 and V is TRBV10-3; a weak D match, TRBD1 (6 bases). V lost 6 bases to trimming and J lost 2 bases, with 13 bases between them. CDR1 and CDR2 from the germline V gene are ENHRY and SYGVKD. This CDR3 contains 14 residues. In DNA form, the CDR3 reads TGTGCCATCAGCCCGGGACACTTAAACACTGAAGCTTTCTTT. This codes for CAISPGHLNTEAFF.

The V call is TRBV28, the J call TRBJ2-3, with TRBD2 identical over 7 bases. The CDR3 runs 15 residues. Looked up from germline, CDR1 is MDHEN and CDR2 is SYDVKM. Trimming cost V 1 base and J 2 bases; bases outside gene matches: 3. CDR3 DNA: TGTGCCAGCAGTTTATCTAGCGGATACACAGATACGCAGTATTTT. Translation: CASSLSSGYTDTQYF.

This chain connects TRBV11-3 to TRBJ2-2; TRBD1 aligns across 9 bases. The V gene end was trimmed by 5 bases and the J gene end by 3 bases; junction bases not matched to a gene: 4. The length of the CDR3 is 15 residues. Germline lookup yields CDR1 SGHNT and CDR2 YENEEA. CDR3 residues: CASSPGQGHTGELFF. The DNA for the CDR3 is TGTGCCAGCAGCCCGGGACAGGGACACACCGGGGAGCTGTTTTTT.